This T cell receptor beta chain comes out of a study of cytomegalovirus exposure and HLA in healthy donors. About this clone itself: Its specificity is unknown.

Sampled while nominally healthy, donors likely had unrecorded immune exposures. The PCR made use of 60 Vbeta and 13 Jbeta primers. TCRdb's table, derived via immunoSEQ multiplex PCR, lists solely in-frame clones and lacks some. The sample contains about 150,000 clones, roughly 80% of which appear only once. Findings and caveats of the study: Analysis performed later found 15,000 or so TCR beta sequences associated with HLA alleles at 0.05 false discovery rate. Reportedly, cytomegalovirus status was diagnosed with high sensitivity and specificity.

Germline V gene lookup returns CDR1 MNHEY and CDR2 SMNVEV (reference sequence). The CDR3 loop spans 16 amino acids. V trimming: 4 bases; J trimming: 0 bases; junction bases outside the gene matches: 4. Sequencing was performed on PBMCs. This TCR came from a woman aged 40 to 50 in good health and CMV-seronegative. The rearrangement joins TRBV27 to TRBJ2-3; 10 nucleotides align to TRBD2. The CDR3 loop reads CASSSPLAGSTDTQYF. In nucleotides, the CDR3 is TGTGCCAGCAGTTCCCCACTAGCGGGGAGCACAGATACGCAGTATTTT.